The rows below give T cell receptor beta chains drawn from one sample of a study of patients and donors after allogeneic stem cell transplantation. TCRdb processed the RT-PCR reads anew with MiXCR; each CDR3 protein has one entry. The repertoire includes 150,000 to 200,000 distinct CDR3 sequences, 41% of them detected once, and about 33% sits in the top ten. The sequenced sample was blood, either unsorted or a sorted T cell fraction (not recorded which). Receptor source: a human donor who was either an allogeneic HSCT recipient or a stem cell or donor lymphocyte infusion donor (not recorded which). It is not recorded whose cells these are; they may come from a transplant donor. Each CDR3 is given without its conserved first and last residue.

J gene: TRBJ2-1
V gene: TRBV15
CDR3 protein: ATSREGSPKGSEQF

J gene: TRBJ1-2
V gene: TRBV5-6
CDR3 protein: ASSLGRDLRRYT

J gene: TRBJ1-2
V gene: TRBV5-1
CDR3 protein: ASWTGSGYT

J gene: TRBJ1-2
V gene: TRBV6-2/TRBV6-3
CDR3 protein: ASRYRGPDYGYT

J gene: TRBJ2-1
V gene: TRBV11-1
CDR3 protein: ASSLTLRDRINNEQF

J gene: TRBJ2-3
V gene: TRBV12-3/TRBV12-4
CDR3 protein: ASSFADFFTDTQY

J gene: TRBJ2-1
V gene: TRBV12-3/TRBV12-4
CDR3 protein: ASSFIRATGHEQF

J gene: TRBJ2-4
V gene: TRBV4-3
CDR3 protein: ASSQDWKGLAKNIQY

J gene: TRBJ1-1
V gene: TRBV12-3/TRBV12-4
CDR3 protein: ASSIQGWAF

J gene: TRBJ2-7
V gene: TRBV19
CDR3 protein: ASAILGGHGEQY

J gene: TRBJ1-2
V gene: TRBV7-9
CDR3 protein: ASSLAWNGYT

J gene: TRBJ2-7
V gene: TRBV4-3
CDR3 protein: ASRDKDSGSYEQY

J gene: TRBJ1-1
V gene: TRBV9
CDR3 protein: ASSVPSTEAF

J gene: TRBJ2-2
V gene: TRBV24-1
CDR3 protein: ATIKTGGCTGELF

J gene: TRBJ1-2
V gene: TRBV29-1
CDR3 protein: SDGPGQYGYT

J gene: TRBJ1-1
V gene: TRBV5-1
CDR3 protein: ASSLGPRATEAF

J gene: TRBJ1-1
V gene: TRBV13
CDR3 protein: ASSIERKLNTEAF

J gene: TRBJ1-4
V gene: TRBV5-6
CDR3 protein: ASSLPGQGNEKLF

J gene: TRBJ2-1
V gene: TRBV29-1
CDR3 protein: SVSPRLLNEQF

J gene: TRBJ2-1
V gene: TRBV5-6
CDR3 protein: ASSPPGGGSYNEQF

J gene: TRBJ1-4
V gene: TRBV6-5
CDR3 protein: ASSSWGEKLF

J gene: TRBJ2-1
V gene: TRBV18
CDR3 protein: ASSPKAGVPIDSYNEQF

J gene: TRBJ2-7
V gene: TRBV29-1
CDR3 protein: SVEGVGSEQY

J gene: TRBJ1-1
V gene: TRBV2
CDR3 protein: ASSERTVNTEAF

J gene: TRBJ1-1
V gene: TRBV7-3
CDR3 protein: ASSRADRGTEAF

J gene: TRBJ2-5
V gene: TRBV7-2
CDR3 protein: ASSLGPDRDRETQY

J gene: TRBJ2-2
V gene: TRBV28
CDR3 protein: ASTLTGDQAGELF

J gene: TRBJ2-7
V gene: TRBV12-3/TRBV12-4
CDR3 protein: ASSLLPEGSGEQY

J gene: TRBJ2-3
V gene: TRBV10-3
CDR3 protein: AISESGLAGSTDTQY

J gene: TRBJ2-1
V gene: TRBV5-1
CDR3 protein: ASSLLTSVNEQF

J gene: TRBJ1-5
V gene: TRBV10-3
CDR3 protein: AISEGVAQPQH

J gene: TRBJ2-1
V gene: TRBV29-1
CDR3 protein: SVGGRDSFYNEQF

J gene: TRBJ1-2
V gene: TRBV29-1
CDR3 protein: SVDHDRGDRGYT

J gene: TRBJ2-7
V gene: TRBV29-1
CDR3 protein: SVEGLSRGLSYEQY

J gene: TRBJ1-3
V gene: TRBV15
CDR3 protein: ATSRDSSGNTIY

J gene: TRBJ2-1
V gene: TRBV4-2
CDR3 protein: ASSHPSTPGLAGGSSYNEQF

J gene: TRBJ1-3
V gene: TRBV29-1
CDR3 protein: SAQGSGNTIY

J gene: TRBJ1-6
V gene: TRBV15
CDR3 protein: ATSRDRGSDSPLH

J gene: TRBJ1-5
V gene: TRBV4-1
CDR3 protein: ASSQGAGGQPQH

J gene: TRBJ2-3
V gene: TRBV5-1
CDR3 protein: ASSRTSGRSTDTQY

J gene: TRBJ2-1
V gene: TRBV12-3/TRBV12-4
CDR3 protein: ASSLRRLRSYNEQF

J gene: TRBJ1-5
V gene: TRBV24-1
CDR3 protein: ATSDDSGPQH

J gene: TRBJ2-5
V gene: TRBV12-3/TRBV12-4
CDR3 protein: ASSLTGLALPGAETQY

J gene: TRBJ2-1
V gene: TRBV27
CDR3 protein: ASSPPRLGGFGEQF

J gene: TRBJ2-1
V gene: TRBV7-6
CDR3 protein: ASSLGGLAGNEQF

J gene: TRBJ2-3
V gene: TRBV12-3/TRBV12-4
CDR3 protein: ASSLRTRALTDTQY

J gene: TRBJ2-7
V gene: TRBV15
CDR3 protein: ATSRDSSYLRYVQY

J gene: TRBJ1-6
V gene: TRBV27
CDR3 protein: ASSFERGPAYNSPLH

J gene: TRBJ1-6
V gene: TRBV7-2
CDR3 protein: ASSLWGGSPLH

J gene: TRBJ1-2
V gene: TRBV30
CDR3 protein: AWSQGRFPHGYT

J gene: TRBJ1-2
V gene: TRBV30
CDR3 protein: AWSVLAGSYYGYT

J gene: TRBJ1-2
V gene: TRBV27
CDR3 protein: ASRHPLPSGQRYGYT

J gene: TRBJ2-5
V gene: TRBV6-5
CDR3 protein: ASSGEETQY